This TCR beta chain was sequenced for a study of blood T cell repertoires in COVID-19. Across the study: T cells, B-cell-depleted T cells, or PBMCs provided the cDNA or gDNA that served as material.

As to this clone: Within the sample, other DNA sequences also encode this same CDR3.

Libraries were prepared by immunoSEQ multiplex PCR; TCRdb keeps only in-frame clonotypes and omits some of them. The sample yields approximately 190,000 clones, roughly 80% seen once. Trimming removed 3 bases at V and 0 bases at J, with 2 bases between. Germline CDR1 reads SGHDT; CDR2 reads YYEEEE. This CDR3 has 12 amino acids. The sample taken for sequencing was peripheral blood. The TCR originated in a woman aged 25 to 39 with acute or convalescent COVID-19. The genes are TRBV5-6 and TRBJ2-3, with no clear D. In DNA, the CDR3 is TGTGCCAGCAGCTCAAGCACAGATACGCAGTATTTT. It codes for CASSSSTDTQYF.